The clone carrying this T cell receptor beta chain has at least ten counts. What it recognizes is unknown. Other DNA variants within this sample encode the same CDR3. The PCR was carried out with 60 Vbeta primers and 13 Jbeta primers. In the authors' workflow: Roughly 81 million unique TCR beta chains, roughly 12 million shared, were counted in a later analysis. Profiling relied on immunoSEQ multiplex PCR, and the TCRdb table lists in-frame clones only, not all of them. D and trimming come from the DNA, and the V and J calls and clone size come from that table. The repertoire holds approximately 180,000 clones, with 80% as singletons. V gave up 5 bases and J gave up 3 bases, with 8 bases separating them. The CDR3 covers 12 residues. Germline CDR1 SEHNR, CDR2 FQNEAQ (reference sequence). The data stem from a study of cytomegalovirus exposure and HLA in healthy donors. Study-wide results and caveats: A few of the chains that were CMV-associated were confirmed in vitro to be specific for CMV antigens. Roughly uniform depth of sequencing across donors was assumed in presence/absence analyses. A missense variant in DCLRE1C was later tied to TCR beta V- and J-gene trimming.

The material sequenced was PBMCs. This sequence originates from a young man in good health and CMV-seropositive. The rearrangement joins TRBV7-9 to TRBJ2-7, with D uncertain. The CDR3 DNA sequence: TGTGCCAGCAGCGGTACCGGCTACGAGCAGTACTTC. Translated: CASSGTGYEQYF.